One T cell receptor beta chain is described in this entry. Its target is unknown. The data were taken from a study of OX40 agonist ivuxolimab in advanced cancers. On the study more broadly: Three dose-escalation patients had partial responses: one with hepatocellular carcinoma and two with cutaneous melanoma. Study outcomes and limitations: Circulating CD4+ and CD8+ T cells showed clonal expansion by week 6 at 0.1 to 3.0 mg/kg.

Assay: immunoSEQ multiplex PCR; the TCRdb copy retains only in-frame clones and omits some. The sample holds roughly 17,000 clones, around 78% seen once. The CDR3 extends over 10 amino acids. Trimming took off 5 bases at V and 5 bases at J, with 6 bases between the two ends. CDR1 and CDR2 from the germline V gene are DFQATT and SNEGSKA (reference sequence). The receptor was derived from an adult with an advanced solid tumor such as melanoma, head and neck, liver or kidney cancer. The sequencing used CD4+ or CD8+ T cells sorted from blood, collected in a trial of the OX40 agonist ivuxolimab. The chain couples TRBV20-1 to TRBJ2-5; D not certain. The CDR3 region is CSAAEETQYF. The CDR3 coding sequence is TGCAGTGCTGCAGAGGAGACCCAGTACTTC.